The clone carrying this TCR beta chain has a count of ten or more. Its antigen is undetermined. Germline CDR1 is SGHNT and CDR2 is YENEEA. This CDR3 has 14 amino acids. Trimming removed 2 bases from V and 2 bases from J, with 8 bases in between. Amplification yielded TCR beta CDR3 regions, with RNA transcripts as the source. With the HTBI primer set, the TCR CDR3 went through a first round of RT-PCR. Via MiXCR, TCRdb re-called the multiplex PCR reads, giving one row per CDR3 protein. The sample includes about 360,000 distinct CDR3 sequences, roughly 13% of them seen just once. This sample is part of a study of T cells in Graves' hyperthyroidism and ophthalmopathy. General observations from the study: Ophthalmopathy could be told apart from stable hyperthyroidism with a 13 V-J model. Ophthalmopathy prediction by the model preceded onset by a median about 6 months. In the blood, most expanded thyroid clonotypes above 0.001 appeared as well.

The genes are TRBV11-3 and TRBJ2-3; D is possibly TRBD1 (5 bases). Sequenced material: blood. The TCR was taken from a woman aged 18-30 years with Graves' hyperthyroidism. In nucleotides, the CDR3 is TGTGCCAGCAGCTTACAGGGAATCACAGATACGCAGTATTTT. Translation: CASSLQGITDTQYF.